This TCR beta chain comes out of a study of T cell repertoires in cytomegalovirus infection. Study-wide results and limits: There were carriers of CMV plus the relevant HLA, and cumulative public TCR beta family frequency identified them.

This clonotype has just a few counts. No antigen is known for it. TCRdb independently ran MiXCR on the reads; one entry per CDR3 protein. The profile shows some 680,000 distinct CDR3 sequences, about a third of them singletons. The CDR3 loop spans 15 amino acids. V trimming: 6 bases; J trimming: 3 bases; junction bases outside the gene matches: 6. The source material was PBMCs. This clonotype was sampled from a human donor in good health (CMV status not recorded). Some clones in this sample may be carry-over from other donors' samples. The chain combines TRBV12-3 or TRBV12-4 with TRBJ2-7; 12 bases are shared with TRBD2. CDR3 nucleotide sequence: TGTGCCAGCAGCCTAGCGGGGGGGGCTGACTACGAGCAGTACTTC. It specifies CASSLAGGADYEQYF.